The clone carrying this T cell receptor (beta chain) was seen a single time. Method: immunoSEQ multiplex PCR; TCRdb's copy keeps in-frame clones and lacks some. The sample contains 75,000 to 100,000 clones, 89% of which appear only once. Trimming took off 2 bases at V and 5 bases at J, with 15 bases between the two ends. This CDR3 comprises 15 residues. Germline-derived CDR1 and CDR2 are SGHRS and YFSETQ. These data originate in a study of T cell responses to AZD1222 COVID-19 vaccine. V is TRBV5-1 and J is TRBJ2-3, with D possibly called TRBD1 or TRBD2 (5 bases each). The origin of this receptor is an adult in good health. This material consisted of peripheral blood, taken on day 0 of AZD1222 vaccination. The CDR3 coding sequence is TGCGCCAGCAGCTTCGGGACCGTCCAAAGAGATACGCAGTATTTT. The encoded protein is CASSFGTVQRDTQYF.